Listed below are T cell receptor beta chains from one sample, sequenced in a study of blood T cell dynamics during melanoma immunotherapy. Sequencing was performed with immunoSEQ multiplex PCR; in TCRdb, only in-frame clones are kept and a portion is missing. The table shows over 950 clones, with 72% occurring only once. The material was CD8+ T cells from blood, obtained from a patient treated with checkpoint blockade. The receptors shown here come from a human donor with melanoma. Each CDR3 is given without its conserved first and last residue. Fields, in order: J gene, V gene, CDR3 protein.

TRBJ1-5 TRBV28 ASSSEGSTQPQH
TRBJ2-2 TRBV6-1 ASSATGTGGLNTGELF
TRBJ2-1 TRBV6-5 ASRSGLGVQF
TRBJ2-1 TRBV6-6 ASSYFVGNEQF
TRBJ2-7 TRBV4-2 ASSQSGQSYEQY
TRBJ2-7 TRBV2 ASSARLVSGEQY
TRBJ2-7 TRBV15 ATSRWGVEGDYEQY
TRBJ2-2 TRBV7-9 ASSGRAGGQPGELF
TRBJ2-3 TRBV6-1 ASSESTGVADTQY
TRBJ1-5 TRBV6-6 ASRKTGRNQPQH
TRBJ1-2 TRBV27 ASSLGAPDREGYT
TRBJ2-7 TRBV9 ASSVELTSEQY
TRBJ2-5 TRBV6-6 ASSYTGLQETQY
TRBJ2-5 TRBV9 ASSPRQGAAETQY
TRBJ2-5 TRBV6-1 ASSEATGGVSETQY
TRBJ1-5 TRBV7-6 ASSSRQGARPQH
TRBJ1-2 TRBV5-1 ASGYGYT
TRBJ2-7 TRBV7-2 ASSGTSGRGYEQY
TRBJ2-2 TRBV19 ASSIPRPLAESTGELF
TRBJ2-1 TRBV27 ASSLYAGSSYNEQF
TRBJ2-7 TRBV28 ASSQITSGRDEQY
TRBJ1-3 TRBV4-1 ASSQDRGSAGNTIY
TRBJ1-1 TRBV6-6 ASSRTGGITEAF
TRBJ2-1 TRBV10-2 ASSGPGGVAGVYDEQF
TRBJ2-7 TRBV27 AILKRGNEQY
TRBJ2-3 TRBV27 ASAGGTDTQY
TRBJ2-3 TRBV27 ASSLFGGPDTQY
TRBJ2-7 TRBV5-1 ASREWDRTNYEQY
TRBJ2-7 TRBV27 ASSLFPGGEQY
TRBJ2-1 TRBV4-2 ASSQGGGLAGVGEQF
TRBJ2-5 TRBV27 ASSLGGVGATQY
TRBJ2-7 TRBV7-6 ASSLDQGVEQY
- TRBV4-1 ASSQDMAGGDYNEQF
TRBJ1-4 TRBV28 ASSLTDDEKLF
TRBJ2-7 TRBV27 AILKRDNEQY
TRBJ2-1 TRBV27 ASGGQGANEQF
TRBJ1-2 TRBV12-5 ASGSIERYGYT
TRBJ2-4 TRBV5-6 ASSSGTGKIAKNIQY
TRBJ2-7 TRBV11-2 ASSLQTSYEQY
TRBJ1-5 TRBV28 ASRRTETNQPQH
TRBJ1-1 TRBV30 AWSVPDSENTEAF
TRBJ2-1 TRBV2 ASNLGQGSYNEQF
TRBJ1-5 TRBV5-1 ASSLVLQDNQPQH
TRBJ1-2 TRBV7-2 ASSPRTTGYT
TRBJ1-1 TRBV4-1 ASSQDARGSTEAF
TRBJ1-1 TRBV29-1 SVEDRVRGSYTEAF
TRBJ2-3 TRBV27 ASSPTPSGVTDTQY
TRBJ2-2 TRBV6-5 ASSPGYAVAGELF
TRBJ2-7 TRBV2 ASSETGTSEFDEQY
TRBJ1-1 TRBV6-5 ASTPGTGAVFRAF
TRBJ1-2 TRBV13 ASSLLIYGYT
TRBJ1-5 TRBV5-1 ASSLAPGGSIQPQH
TRBJ2-7 TRBV29-1 SAEGLAYEQY
TRBJ2-5 TRBV11-3 ASSFEGTQETQY
TRBJ2-3 TRBV27 ASSLAVTSTDTQY
TRBJ2-2 TRBV9 ASSPNTGELF
TRBJ1-1 TRBV30 AYQTGAGVTEAF